A selection of T cell receptor beta chains follows, all from one sample in a study of shared clonotypes between healthy human individuals. TCRdb's table, derived via immunoSEQ multiplex PCR, lists solely in-frame clones and lacks some. The table has fewer than 1.8 million clones, 98% to 99% seen once. The sequencing sample was made of naive CD4+ T cells sorted from blood. These receptor sequences come from a man aged 30 to 39 in good health. Each CDR3 is given without its conserved first and last residue. Each record gives: D gene, J gene, V gene, CDR3 protein. The D gene is left open where the match is weak.

d_call: -
j_call: TRBJ2-7
v_call: TRBV19
cdr3_aa: ASSQIGTASYEQY

d_call: -
j_call: TRBJ1-4
v_call: TRBV6-5
cdr3_aa: ASGWIGGQGKLF

d_call: -
j_call: TRBJ2-2
v_call: TRBV6-1
cdr3_aa: ASPKRLGAGELF

d_call: -
j_call: TRBJ2-3
v_call: TRBV28
cdr3_aa: ASSFPGPTDTQY

d_call: -
j_call: TRBJ2-7
v_call: TRBV27
cdr3_aa: ASSLYKVADSYEQY

d_call: -
j_call: TRBJ1-5
v_call: TRBV6-1
cdr3_aa: ASSGSDGRSQPQH

d_call: TRBD2
j_call: TRBJ2-1
v_call: TRBV7-9
cdr3_aa: AGLRGGRDYEQF

d_call: -
j_call: TRBJ2-1
v_call: TRBV5-1
cdr3_aa: ASSLRGTPANEQF

d_call: TRBD2
j_call: TRBJ2-1
v_call: TRBV5-1
cdr3_aa: ASSYGLADDNEQF

d_call: TRBD1
j_call: TRBJ2-3
v_call: TRBV5-1
cdr3_aa: ASSSQGAFDTQY

d_call: -
j_call: TRBJ2-2
v_call: TRBV4-1
cdr3_aa: ASSHGRAGELF

d_call: -
j_call: TRBJ1-1
v_call: TRBV18
cdr3_aa: ASSPDPGTEAF

d_call: TRBD2
j_call: TRBJ2-1
v_call: TRBV11-1
cdr3_aa: ASSFRAGGSHNEQF

d_call: -
j_call: TRBJ2-5
v_call: TRBV7-9
cdr3_aa: ASSLRDWQETQY

d_call: -
j_call: TRBJ2-2
v_call: TRBV5-4
cdr3_aa: ASSARNTGELF

d_call: -
j_call: TRBJ2-1
v_call: TRBV2
cdr3_aa: ASTLGGSSYNEQF

d_call: -
j_call: TRBJ2-1
v_call: TRBV18
cdr3_aa: ASSPLRDYNEQF

d_call: -
j_call: TRBJ2-5
v_call: TRBV2
cdr3_aa: ASSTEQETQY

d_call: TRBD2
j_call: TRBJ2-3
v_call: TRBV7-3
cdr3_aa: ASSLGSGSRTDTQY

d_call: TRBD2
j_call: TRBJ2-2
v_call: TRBV9
cdr3_aa: ASSVDAGGTGELF

d_call: TRBD1
j_call: TRBJ2-7
v_call: TRBV28
cdr3_aa: ASSLHLGTGGSTYEQY

d_call: TRBD2
j_call: TRBJ2-1
v_call: TRBV27
cdr3_aa: ASSLKGTSHNEQF

d_call: TRBD2
j_call: TRBJ2-2
v_call: TRBV10-3
cdr3_aa: AISPHSGRNTGELF

d_call: TRBD1
j_call: TRBJ1-1
v_call: TRBV6-5
cdr3_aa: ASSSLAGGSNTEAF

d_call: TRBD2
j_call: TRBJ2-1
v_call: TRBV7-9
cdr3_aa: ASSYTGGRDEQF

d_call: TRBD2
j_call: TRBJ2-1
v_call: TRBV5-1
cdr3_aa: ASSLGLAGASYNEQF

d_call: TRBD1
j_call: TRBJ1-1
v_call: TRBV5-4
cdr3_aa: ASSAMGQGYTEAF

d_call: -
j_call: TRBJ2-1
v_call: TRBV5-4
cdr3_aa: ASSSGQSYNEQF

d_call: -
j_call: TRBJ1-2
v_call: TRBV28
cdr3_aa: ASSSGENYGYT

d_call: TRBD1
j_call: TRBJ1-2
v_call: TRBV27
cdr3_aa: ASSLSTGTGVGGYT

d_call: -
j_call: TRBJ2-1
v_call: TRBV28
cdr3_aa: ASSFQEGRDEQF

d_call: -
j_call: TRBJ1-5
v_call: TRBV9
cdr3_aa: ASSPPGPRDQPQH

d_call: -
j_call: TRBJ1-1
v_call: TRBV9
cdr3_aa: ASSVEGWGDTEAF

d_call: -
j_call: TRBJ1-2
v_call: TRBV27
cdr3_aa: ASRAGQGYGYT

d_call: TRBD1
j_call: TRBJ1-2
v_call: TRBV19
cdr3_aa: ASSPQTGAGGYT

d_call: TRBD1
j_call: TRBJ1-5
v_call: TRBV7-9
cdr3_aa: ASSSTGVDQPQH

d_call: TRBD2
j_call: TRBJ2-5
v_call: TRBV7-8
cdr3_aa: ASSSGISGRTQY

d_call: TRBD2
j_call: TRBJ2-3
v_call: TRBV13
cdr3_aa: ASSPGQRGSGHSDTQY

d_call: -
j_call: TRBJ2-1
v_call: TRBV4-3
cdr3_aa: ASSGNSVSYNEQF

d_call: -
j_call: TRBJ2-2
v_call: TRBV28
cdr3_aa: ASSSIATTRGTGELF

d_call: TRBD2
j_call: TRBJ2-1
v_call: TRBV7-2
cdr3_aa: ASSLAHNNVAGGPSYNEQF

d_call: TRBD2
j_call: TRBJ2-5
v_call: TRBV7-2
cdr3_aa: ASSALGAGGPETQY

d_call: -
j_call: TRBJ1-1
v_call: TRBV5-6
cdr3_aa: ASSNLNFGYTEAF

d_call: -
j_call: TRBJ2-5
v_call: TRBV18
cdr3_aa: ASSPPGKRETQY

d_call: -
j_call: TRBJ1-4
v_call: TRBV5-1
cdr3_aa: ASSFSGATNEKLF

d_call: TRBD2
j_call: TRBJ2-7
v_call: TRBV11-2
cdr3_aa: ASSRALAGGNSYEQY

d_call: -
j_call: TRBJ1-5
v_call: TRBV5-4
cdr3_aa: ASSQGPNQPQH

d_call: -
j_call: TRBJ1-5
v_call: TRBV28
cdr3_aa: ASIIRDGSNQPQH

d_call: -
j_call: TRBJ1-5
v_call: TRBV10-1
cdr3_aa: ASSETSNQPQH

d_call: TRBD2
j_call: TRBJ2-1
v_call: TRBV18
cdr3_aa: ASSQIAGGISYEQF

d_call: -
j_call: TRBJ1-5
v_call: TRBV5-5
cdr3_aa: ASSLPGSHQPQH

d_call: -
j_call: TRBJ2-7
v_call: TRBV28
cdr3_aa: ASRSGPPASYEQY

d_call: -
j_call: TRBJ2-1
v_call: TRBV7-8
cdr3_aa: ASRTDRRSSNEQF

d_call: -
j_call: TRBJ1-1
v_call: TRBV29-1
cdr3_aa: SAKPTGLMYTEAF

d_call: -
j_call: TRBJ2-7
v_call: TRBV28
cdr3_aa: ASSPEGGSYEQY